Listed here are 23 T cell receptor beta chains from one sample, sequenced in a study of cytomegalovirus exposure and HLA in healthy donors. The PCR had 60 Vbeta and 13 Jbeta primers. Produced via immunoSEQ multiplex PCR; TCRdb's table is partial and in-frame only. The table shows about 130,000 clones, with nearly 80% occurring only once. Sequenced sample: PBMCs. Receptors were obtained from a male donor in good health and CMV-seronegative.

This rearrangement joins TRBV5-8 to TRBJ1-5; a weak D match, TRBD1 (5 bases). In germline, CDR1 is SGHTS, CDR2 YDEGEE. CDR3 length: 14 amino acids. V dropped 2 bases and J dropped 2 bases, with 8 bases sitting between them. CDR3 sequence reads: CASSLRGGNQPQHF. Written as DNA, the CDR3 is TGTGCCAGCAGCTTAAGGGGTGGCAATCAGCCCCAGCATTTT.

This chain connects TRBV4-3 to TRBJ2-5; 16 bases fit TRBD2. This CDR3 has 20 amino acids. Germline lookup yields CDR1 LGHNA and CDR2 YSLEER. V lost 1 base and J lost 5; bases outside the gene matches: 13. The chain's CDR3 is CASSQGVRGTSGGARETQYF. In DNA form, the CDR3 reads TGCGCCAGCAGCCAAGGGGTGCGGGGGACTAGCGGGGGGGCCCGGGAGACCCAGTACTTC.

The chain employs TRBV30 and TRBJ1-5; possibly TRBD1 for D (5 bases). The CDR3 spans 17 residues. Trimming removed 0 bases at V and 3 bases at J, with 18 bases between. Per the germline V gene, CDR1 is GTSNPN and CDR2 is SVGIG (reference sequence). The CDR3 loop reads CAWSVKVNRRDNQPQHF. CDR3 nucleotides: TGTGCCTGGAGTGTAAAAGTGAATCGCAGGGACAATCAGCCCCAGCATTTT.

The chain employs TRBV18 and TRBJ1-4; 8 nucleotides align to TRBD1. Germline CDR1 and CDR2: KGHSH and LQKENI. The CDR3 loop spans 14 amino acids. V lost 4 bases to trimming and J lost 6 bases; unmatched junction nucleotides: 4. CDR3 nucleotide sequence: TGTGCCAGCTCACGGCAGGGGGCTCATGAAAAACTGTTTTTT. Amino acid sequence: CASSRQGAHEKLFF.

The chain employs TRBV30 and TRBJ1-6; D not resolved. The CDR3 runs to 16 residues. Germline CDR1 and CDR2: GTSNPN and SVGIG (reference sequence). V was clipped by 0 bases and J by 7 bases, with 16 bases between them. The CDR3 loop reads CAWSVRTDTRNSPLHF. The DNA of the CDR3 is TGTGCCTGGAGTGTTAGAACAGATACTAGGAATTCACCCCTCCACTTT.

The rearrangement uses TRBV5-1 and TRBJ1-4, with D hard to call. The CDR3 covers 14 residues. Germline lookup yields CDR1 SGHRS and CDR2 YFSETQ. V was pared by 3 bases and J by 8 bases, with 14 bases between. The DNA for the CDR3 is TGCGCCAGCAGCTCTGAGTCAGGAAGCGAAAAACTGTTTTTT. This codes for CASSSESGSEKLFF. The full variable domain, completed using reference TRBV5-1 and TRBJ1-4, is KAGVTQTPRYLIKTRGQQVTLSCSPISGHRSVSWYQQTPGQGLQFLFEYFSETQRNKGNFPGRFSGRQFSNSRSEMNVSTLELGDSALYLCASSSESGSEKLFFGSGTQLSVL.

The CDR3 sequence: CASRSLAGDRTGELFF. Here the CDR3 DNA reads TGTGCCAGCCGATCTCTGGCGGGGGATAGGACCGGGGAGCTGTTTTTT. The chain recombines TRBV7-2 with TRBJ2-2, with 7 bases lining up with TRBD2. Germline CDR1 is SGHTA and CDR2 is FQGNSA. The CDR3 covers 16 residues. With 8 bases clipped from V and 5 bases from J, the junction kept 14 bases outside the gene matches.

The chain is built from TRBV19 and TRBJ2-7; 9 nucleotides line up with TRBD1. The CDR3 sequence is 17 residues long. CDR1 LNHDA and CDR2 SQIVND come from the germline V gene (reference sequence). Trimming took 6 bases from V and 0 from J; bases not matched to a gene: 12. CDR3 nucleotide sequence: TGTGCCAGTAGCCTCGATGGACAGGGGATGAGCTCCTACGAGCAGTACTTC. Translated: CASSLDGQGMSSYEQYF.

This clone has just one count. CDR3 sequence reads: CASSDRAANEKLFF. CDR3 DNA sequence: TGTGCCAGCAGCGACAGGGCGGCTAATGAAAAACTGTTTTTT. This chain uses TRBV2 with TRBJ1-4, with TRBD1 matching 7 bases. J gave up 3 bases and V 6 bases, and 4 bases lay outside the gene matches. The CDR3 spans 14 residues. In germline, CDR1 is SNHLY, CDR2 FYNNEI.

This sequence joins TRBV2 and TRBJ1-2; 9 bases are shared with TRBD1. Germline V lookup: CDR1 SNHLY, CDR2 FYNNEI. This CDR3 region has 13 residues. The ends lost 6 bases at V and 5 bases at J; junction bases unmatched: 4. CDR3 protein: CASRAGQGYGYTF. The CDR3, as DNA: TGTGCCAGCAGAGCGGGACAGGGATATGGCTACACCTTC.

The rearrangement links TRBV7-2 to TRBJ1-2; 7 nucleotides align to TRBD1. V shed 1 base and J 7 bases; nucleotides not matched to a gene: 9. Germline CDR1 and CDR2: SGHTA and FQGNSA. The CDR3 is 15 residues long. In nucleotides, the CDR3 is TGTGCCAGCAGCTTAGGGGACAGCCGACGGTCTGGCTACACCTTC. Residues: CASSLGDSRRSGYTF.

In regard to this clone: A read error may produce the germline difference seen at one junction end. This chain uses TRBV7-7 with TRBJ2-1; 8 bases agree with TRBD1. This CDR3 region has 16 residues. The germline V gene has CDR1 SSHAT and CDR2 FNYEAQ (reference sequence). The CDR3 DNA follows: TGTGCTAGCAGCTTAGCGAGCCAGGGGGCAGGCAATGAGCAGTTCTTC. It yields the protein CASSLASQGAGNEQFF. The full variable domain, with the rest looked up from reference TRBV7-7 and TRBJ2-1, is GAGVSQSPRYKVTKRGQDVTLRCDPISSHATLYWYQQALGQGPEFLTYFNYEAQPDKSGLPSDRFSAERPEGSISTLTIQRTEQRDSAMYRCASSLASQGAGNEQFFGPGTRLTVL.

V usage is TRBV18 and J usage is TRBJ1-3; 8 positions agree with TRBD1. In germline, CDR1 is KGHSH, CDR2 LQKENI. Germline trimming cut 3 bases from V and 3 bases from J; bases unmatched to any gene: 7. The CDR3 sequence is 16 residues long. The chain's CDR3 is CASSPTRDRGGNTIYF. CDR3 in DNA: TGTGCCAGCTCACCGACCCGAGACAGGGGTGGAAACACCATATATTTT.

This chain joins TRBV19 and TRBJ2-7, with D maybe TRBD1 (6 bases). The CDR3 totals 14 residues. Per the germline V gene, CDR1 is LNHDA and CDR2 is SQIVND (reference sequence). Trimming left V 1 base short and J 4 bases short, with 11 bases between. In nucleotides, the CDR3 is TGTGCCAGTAGTATAGTGACAGGAGATTACGAGCAGTACTTC. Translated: CASSIVTGDYEQYF.

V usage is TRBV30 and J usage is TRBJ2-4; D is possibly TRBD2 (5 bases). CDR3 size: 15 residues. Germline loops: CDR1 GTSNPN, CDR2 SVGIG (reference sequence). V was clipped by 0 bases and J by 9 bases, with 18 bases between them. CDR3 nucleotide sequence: TGTGCCTGGAGTGTATTAACCGGATATGGGAGCATTCAGTACTTC. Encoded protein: CAWSVLTGYGSIQYF.

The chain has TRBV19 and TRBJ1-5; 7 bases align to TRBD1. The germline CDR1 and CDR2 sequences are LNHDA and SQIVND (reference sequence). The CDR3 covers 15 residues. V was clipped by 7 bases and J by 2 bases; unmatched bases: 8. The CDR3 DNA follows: TGTGCCAGTACCCCCCCAGGGGGACGCAATCAGCCCCAGCATTTT. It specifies CASTPPGGRNQPQHF.

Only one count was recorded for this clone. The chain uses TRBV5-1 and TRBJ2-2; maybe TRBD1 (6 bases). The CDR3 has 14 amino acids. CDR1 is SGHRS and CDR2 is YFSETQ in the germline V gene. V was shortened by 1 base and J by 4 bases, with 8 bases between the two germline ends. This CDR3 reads CASSLSGATGELFF. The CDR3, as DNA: TGCGCCAGCAGCTTGTCAGGGGCCACCGGGGAGCTGTTTTTT.

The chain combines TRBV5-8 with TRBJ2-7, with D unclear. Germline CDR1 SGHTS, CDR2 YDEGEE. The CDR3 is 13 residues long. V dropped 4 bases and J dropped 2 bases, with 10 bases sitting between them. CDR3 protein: CASSARRTYEQYF. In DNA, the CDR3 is TGTGCCAGCAGCGCCCGGCGGACCTACGAGCAGTACTTC.

The CDR3 bases are TGTGCCAGCAGTGAACAAGGGACAGGGGGATGGAAAGGCAATGAGCAGTTCTTC. Protein: CASSEQGTGGWKGNEQFF. This chain joins TRBV6-1 and TRBJ2-1; 11 bases line up with TRBD1. CDR3 length: 18 amino acids. V trimming: 2 bases; J trimming: 6 bases; junction bases outside the gene matches: 12. Germline-derived CDR1 and CDR2 are MNHNS and SASEGT.

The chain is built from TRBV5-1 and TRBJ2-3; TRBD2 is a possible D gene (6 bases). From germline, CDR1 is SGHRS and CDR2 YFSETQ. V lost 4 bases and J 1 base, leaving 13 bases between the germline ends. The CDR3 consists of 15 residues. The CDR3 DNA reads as TGCGCCAGCAGCGACCAACCGGGGGGCACAGATACGCAGTATTTT. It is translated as CASSDQPGGTDTQYF.

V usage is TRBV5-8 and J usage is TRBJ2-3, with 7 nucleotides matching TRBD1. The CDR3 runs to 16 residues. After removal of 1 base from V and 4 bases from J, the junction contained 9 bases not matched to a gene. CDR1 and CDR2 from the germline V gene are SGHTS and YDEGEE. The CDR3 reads CASSLHSRGWADTQYF. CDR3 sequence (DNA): TGTGCCAGCAGCTTGCATAGCAGGGGGTGGGCAGATACGCAGTATTTT.

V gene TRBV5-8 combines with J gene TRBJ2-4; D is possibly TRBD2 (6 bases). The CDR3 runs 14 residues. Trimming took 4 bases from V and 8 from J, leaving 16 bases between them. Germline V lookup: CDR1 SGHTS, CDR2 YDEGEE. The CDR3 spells CASSGGSRSDIQYF. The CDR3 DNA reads TGTGCCAGCAGCGGGGGGAGTAGGTCGGACATTCAGTACTTC.

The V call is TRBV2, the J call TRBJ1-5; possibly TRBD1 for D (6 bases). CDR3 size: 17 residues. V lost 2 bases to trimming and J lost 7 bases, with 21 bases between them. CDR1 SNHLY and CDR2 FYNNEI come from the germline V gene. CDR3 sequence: CASSENLSTGDGQPQHF. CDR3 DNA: TGTGCCAGCAGTGAAAACCTATCGACAGGTGATGGGCAGCCCCAGCATTTT.